These T cell receptor beta chains were read from a single sample in a study of cytomegalovirus exposure and HLA in healthy donors. TCRdb keeps only in-frame clones here, not all; method: immunoSEQ multiplex PCR. This table holds some 150,000 clones, about two thirds found once. The source material was PBMCs. These receptor sequences come from a woman younger than 45 in good health and CMV-seronegative. CDR3s include the opening cysteine and the closing phenylalanine or tryptophan. The D gene is left open where the match is weak. Some rows have no size entry. The others give once, few or many, or a class for an expanded clone.

J gene | D gene | clone size | V gene | CDR3 DNA | CDR3 protein
TRBJ2-3 | - | - | TRBV28 | TGTGCCAGCAAATCGCCAGGGACAGATACGCAGTATTTT | CASKSPGTDTQYF
TRBJ2-5 | TRBD2 | - | TRBV12-5 | TGTGCTAGTGGTTTGGTACATTTAGGGGTAGCGGGGGCCCAAGAGACCCAGTACTTC | CASGLVHLGVAGAQETQYF
TRBJ1-6 | TRBD1 | - | TRBV6-4 | TGTGCCAGCAGTGAGGCCGGGACAGGGGGAACACCCCTCCACTTT | CASSEAGTGGTPLHF
TRBJ2-2 | - | - | TRBV4-3 | TGCGCCAGCAGCCAAGATAAAGGAGGGGGCATCACCGGGGAGCTGTTTTTT | CASSQDKGGGITGELFF
TRBJ2-1 | TRBD2 | - | TRBV5-1 | TGCGCCAGCAGCCCTGGGACTAGCGGGAGCTCCTACAATGAGCAGTTCTTC | CASSPGTSGSSYNEQFF
TRBJ2-5 | - | few | TRBV15 | TGTGCCACCAGCAGAGGGCAGGGCCGTCAAGAGACCCAGTACTTC | CATSRGQGRQETQYF
TRBJ1-1 | - | - | TRBV19 | TGTGCCAGTAGTATAGCAGGGGTGGGGTGGACTGAAGCTTTCTTT | CASSIAGVGWTEAFF
TRBJ2-7 | TRBD1 | - | TRBV2 | TGTGCCAGCAGTGTAGGTCGGACAGGGGACCTAACCTACGAGCAGTACTTC | CASSVGRTGDLTYEQYF
TRBJ1-1 | - | few | TRBV19 | TGTGCCAGTAGTCTCGGAGGGTTAATGAACACTGAAGCTTTCTTT | CASSLGGLMNTEAFF
TRBJ2-2 | - | - | TRBV28 | TGTGCCAGCAAGTCGGCCGGGGAGCTGTTTTTT | CASKSAGELFF
TRBJ2-1 | - | - | TRBV14 | TGTGCCAGCAGCCAAGGATCACCGGGGTACAATGAGCAGTTCTTC | CASSQGSPGYNEQFF
TRBJ2-5 | TRBD2 | - | TRBV28 | TGTGCCAGCAGTTTATTAGCGGGGGACCAAGAGACCCAGTACTTC | CASSLLAGDQETQYF
TRBJ1-3 | - | - | TRBV28 | TGTGCCAGCAGTTTTCGGACATTCTCTGGAAACACCATATATTTT | CASSFRTFSGNTIYF
TRBJ2-5 | - | - | TRBV7-2 | TGTGCCAGCAGCTTAGCTTTTTGGACAGAAGAGACCCAGTACTTC | CASSLAFWTEETQYF
TRBJ1-3 | TRBD1 | few | TRBV6-6 | TGTGCCAGCCGGGGGACAGGAGATATGGGAAACACCATATATTTT | CASRGTGDMGNTIYF
TRBJ1-1 | TRBD1 | once | TRBV28 | TGTGCCAGCAGAACGACAGGGACTGAAGCTTTCTTT | CASRTTGTEAFF
TRBJ1-6 | - | few | TRBV5-1 | TGCGCCAGCAGCCTGGACAGCTCCTATAATTCACCCCTCCACTTT | CASSLDSSYNSPLHF
TRBJ1-6 | - | - | TRBV30 | TGTGCCTGGAGTGCCCAGGGTGGTTCACCCCTCCACTTT | CAWSAQGGSPLHF
TRBJ1-4 | - | - | TRBV9 | TGTGCCAGCAGCAAAGGGGAACTGGGTAATGAAAAACTGTTTTTT | CASSKGELGNEKLFF
TRBJ1-1 | - | - | TRBV25-1 | TGTGCCAGCAGTGAACGGAACACTGAAGCTTTCTTT | CASSERNTEAFF
TRBJ2-7 | - | - | TRBV27 | TGTGCCAGCAGTTTAGGGGTGGGGGGACGCTACGAGCAGTACTTC | CASSLGVGGRYEQYF
TRBJ1-1 | TRBD1 | - | TRBV29-1 | TGCAGCGGCGGGATGACAGGGAAAGCTTTCTTT | CSGGMTGKAFF
TRBJ2-2 | - | - | TRBV6-1 | TGTGCCAGCAGTGAAAGTACACAGAACACCGGGGAGCTGTTTTTT | CASSESTQNTGELFF
TRBJ2-1 | - | - | TRBV27 | TGTGCCAGCAGTTCCCCCCCCGGCAGGAGGTCCTACAATGAGCAGTTCTTC | CASSSPPGRRSYNEQFF
TRBJ1-1 | TRBD1 | - | TRBV29-1 | TGCAGCGTTTTTAGGCAGGGGGCGGCTGAAGCTTTCTTT | CSVFRQGAAEAFF
TRBJ2-5 | TRBD1 | - | TRBV5-1 | TGCGCCAGCAGCAGTTCGGGACAGGGGGGAAAGACCCAGTACTTC | CASSSSGQGGKTQYF
TRBJ1-2 | - | few | TRBV4-1 | TGCGCCAGCAGGGGGGAGGAGAGTCCGAACTATGGCTACACCTTC | CASRGEESPNYGYTF
TRBJ2-7 | TRBD2 | - | TRBV29-1 | TGCAGCCCGCCTTCGGAAGCTAGCGGGACATCCTACGAGCAGTACTTC | CSPPSEASGTSYEQYF
TRBJ2-1 | - | few | TRBV30 | TGTGCCTGGGACACCGGGACTGCCTCCTACAATGAGCAGTTCTTC | CAWDTGTASYNEQFF
TRBJ2-7 | TRBD2 | few | TRBV7-3 | TGTGCCAGCAGCCATAGCGCGGGAGTATCCCTCGACGAGCAGTACTTC | CASSHSAGVSLDEQYF
TRBJ2-7 | - | - | TRBV13 | TGTGCCAGCAGCACCGCACGTAGCGGCTACGAGCAGTACTTC | CASSTARSGYEQYF
TRBJ2-7 | - | - | TRBV6-1 | TGTGCCAGCAGTGAGAAAGGAGGGTTCTACGAGCAGTACTTC | CASSEKGGFYEQYF
TRBJ2-7 | TRBD1 | - | TRBV11-2 | TGTGCCAGCAGCTTAGATTCAGTCGCAGGACAGGGGGAGTCCTACGAGCAGTACTTC | CASSLDSVAGQGESYEQYF
TRBJ1-1 | - | - | TRBV7-2 | TGTGCCAGCAGCTTTGGGCAGGGGCCGGGCTGGGGTGAAGCTTTCTTT | CASSFGQGPGWGEAFF
TRBJ2-7 | TRBD1 | - | TRBV5-1 | TGCGCCAGCAGCGGACAGGGTCGGGCCTACGAGCAGTACTTC | CASSGQGRAYEQYF
TRBJ1-1 | - | - | TRBV28 | TGTGCCAGCAGTACCTGGACCGCGGGGAGCACTGAAGCTTTCTTT | CASSTWTAGSTEAFF
TRBJ2-7 | - | - | TRBV9 | TGTGCCAGCAGCGTATCAGGGGCTTCCTACGAGCAGTACTTC | CASSVSGASYEQYF